These T cell receptor beta chains were read from a single sample in a study of blood T cell repertoires in COVID-19. Assay used: immunoSEQ multiplex PCR; TCRdb lists only in-frame clones, some missing. Among around 81,000 clones listed, 88% were seen once. Sequenced input: peripheral blood. Receptor source: a man aged 70 or older with acute or convalescent COVID-19. The CDR3 runs from the conserved cysteine through the conserved F or W. D genes are given only for firm matches. For some rows the clone size is stated as once, few or many, or as a class when expanded; others skip it.

TRBJ2-7 | TRBV7-2 | once | TRBD2 | CASSFTSGSLYEQYF | TGTGCCAGCAGCTTCACTAGCGGGAGCTTATACGAGCAGTACTTC
TRBJ2-7 | TRBV6-1 | . | . | CASSEGRFGYEQYF | TGTGCCAGCAGTGAAGGCAGGTTCGGCTACGAGCAGTACTTC
TRBJ2-3 | TRBV11-2 | . | . | CASRPILGAGAADTQYF | TGTGCCAGCAGGCCCATCTTGGGGGCGGGGGCCGCAGATACGCAGTATTTT
TRBJ2-1 | TRBV4-1 | . | . | CASSQDRGIYYNEQFF | TGCGCCAGCAGCCAAGATCGAGGGATTTATTACAATGAGCAGTTCTTC
TRBJ2-7 | TRBV12-3/TRBV12-4 | . | . | CASSLQGSYEQYF | TGTGCCAGCAGTTTACAGGGTTCCTACGAGCAGTACTTC
TRBJ2-7 | TRBV9 | . | TRBD2 | CASNLGGSSHEQYF | TGTGCCAGCAACCTTGGCGGGAGTTCTCACGAGCAGTACTTC
TRBJ2-1 | TRBV10-3 | . | . | CAITSRENNEQFF | TGTGCCATCACTAGCAGAGAAAACAATGAGCAGTTCTTC
TRBJ2-3 | TRBV5-4 | . | . | CASSLGRGRTDTQYF | TGTGCCAGCAGCTTGGGGCGGGGGCGCACAGATACGCAGTATTTT
TRBJ2-1 | TRBV29-1 | . | TRBD2 | CSVEGLAGEGGAYNEQFF | TGCAGCGTTGAGGGACTAGCGGGAGAGGGGGGTGCCTACAATGAGCAGTTCTTC
TRBJ2-1 | TRBV3-1/TRBV3-2 | once | TRBD2 | CASSLRLAGDNEQFF | TGTGCCAGCAGCCTGAGACTAGCGGGGGACAATGAGCAGTTCTTC
TRBJ2-1 | TRBV7-2 | . | . | CASSSPVAGLVYNEQFF | TGTGCCAGCAGCTCCCCCGTTGCGGGACTTGTCTACAATGAGCAGTTCTTC
TRBJ1-4 | TRBV2 | . | . | CASSSVSNEKLFF | TGTGCCAGCAGTAGCGTCTCAAATGAAAAACTGTTTTTT
TRBJ1-2 | TRBV6-5 | . | TRBD1 | CASRLDREYGYTF | TGTGCCAGCAGACTCGACAGGGAGTATGGCTACACCTTC
TRBJ1-6 | TRBV9 | . | . | CASSPREGAPLHF | TGTGCCAGCAGCCCCCGGGAGGGCGCACCCCTCCACTTT
TRBJ1-4 | TRBV5-1 | . | TRBD1 | CASSGQGAGEKLFF | TGCGCCAGCAGCGGACAGGGGGCGGGTGAAAAACTGTTTTTT
TRBJ1-1 | TRBV6-5 | . | . | CASSYSTEPTTEAFF | TGTGCCAGCAGTTACTCGACAGAGCCAACGACTGAAGCTTTCTTT
TRBJ1-5 | TRBV28 | . | . | CASSPTRTGTGLYSNQPQHF | TGTGCCAGCAGTCCTACCCGGACGGGAACGGGTCTTTATAGCAATCAGCCCCAGCATTTT
TRBJ1-1 | TRBV3-1/TRBV3-2 | . | TRBD1 | CASSQSGQFTEAFF | TGTGCCAGCAGCCAGTCGGGACAGTTCACTGAAGCTTTCTTT
TRBJ2-7 | TRBV14 | . | TRBD2 | CASSRRGTSAFYEQYF | TGTGCCAGCAGCAGAAGAGGGACTAGCGCCTTCTACGAGCAGTACTTC
TRBJ2-2 | TRBV7-3 | . | TRBD2 | CASSLTGRAAGELFF | TGTGCCAGCAGTTTAACGGGGAGGGCGGCCGGGGAGCTGTTTTTT
TRBJ2-3 | TRBV4-1 | few | . | CASSLKLTGTDTQYF | TGCGCCAGCAGCCTAAAACTAACCGGGACAGATACGCAGTATTTT
TRBJ2-1 | TRBV7-9 | . | . | CASSFHVRDPTNEQFF | TGTGCCAGCAGCTTCCACGTACGGGATCCCACCAATGAGCAGTTCTTC
TRBJ2-1 | TRBV14 | . | TRBD2 | CASSIRLAGVNEQFF | TGTGCCAGCAGCATTCGACTAGCGGGAGTCAATGAGCAGTTCTTC
TRBJ2-3 | TRBV24-1 | . | TRBD2 | CATGRGDTQYF | TGTGCCACCGGGAGGGGAGATACGCAGTATTTT
TRBJ1-5 | TRBV19 | . | . | CASSPDYSNQPQHF | TGTGCCAGTAGCCCAGATTATAGCAATCAGCCCCAGCATTTT
TRBJ2-5 | TRBV5-1 | . | TRBD1 | CASVAGTGETQYF | TGCGCCAGCGTTGCCGGGACAGGAGAGACCCAGTACTTC
TRBJ1-1 | TRBV7-2 | . | . | CASSLAGSSAEAFF | TGTGCCAGCAGCTTAGCCGGCAGTAGCGCTGAAGCTTTCTTT
TRBJ2-2 | TRBV28 | . | . | CASSLSGGVGNTGELFF | TGTGCCAGCAGTTTAAGTGGGGGCGTGGGGAACACCGGGGAGCTGTTTTTT
TRBJ1-2 | TRBV6-5 | . | . | CASSSAYRANYGYTF | TGTGCCAGCAGTTCCGCTTACAGGGCCAACTATGGCTACACCTTC
TRBJ2-6 | TRBV1 | . | . | CTSSQESKGIGKPGANVLTF | TGCACCAGCAGCCAAGAAAGTAAGGGGATAGGCAAACCTGGGGCCAACGTCCTGACTTTC
TRBJ2-1 | TRBV24-1 | . | . | CATSDFNRNLDNEQFF | TGTGCCACCAGTGATTTTAACAGGAACTTGGACAATGAGCAGTTCTTC
TRBJ2-3 | TRBV7-2 | . | TRBD2 | CASTVQLAGGDTQYF | TGTGCCAGCACCGTCCAACTAGCGGGGGGAGATACGCAGTATTTT
TRBJ1-6 | TRBV3-1/TRBV3-2 | . | . | CASSETISDNSPLHF | TGTGCCAGCAGCGAAACGATTTCGGATAATTCACCCCTCCACTTT
TRBJ2-1 | TRBV7-2 | . | . | CASSPGSGPYNEQFF | TGTGCCAGCAGCCCCGGCAGCGGCCCCTACAATGAGCAGTTCTTC
TRBJ2-7 | TRBV29-1 | few | . | CSVEAGSYEQYF | TGCAGCGTTGAAGCGGGTTCCTACGAGCAGTACTTC
TRBJ2-1 | TRBV18 | once | . | CASSPRTEGGQFF | TGTGCCAGCTCACCAAGGACCGAGGGTGGGCAGTTCTTC